This T cell receptor beta chain was recorded in a study of blood T cells in healthy people across ages. Study details: Using template switching, researchers captured about one barcoded beta molecule for each two T cells.

Using a J-beta primer mix together with a sample-barcoded 5' primer, a second PCR was run for about 7 to 12 cycles. A template-switch adaptor containing 12 random nucleotides labeled each cDNA molecule. TCRdb reprocessed the 5' RACE reads with MiXCR, giving one entry per CDR3 protein. The profile covers roughly 2 million distinct CDR3 sequences, with about 50% appearing a single time and over 2% taken by the ten largest. Isolated per sample were at least 6 million PBMCs. From germline, CDR1 is MNHEY and CDR2 SVGEGT. Trimming took 6 bases from V and 11 from J, leaving 22 bases between them. This CDR3 contains 14 residues.

Sequenced: blood. The clonotype was recovered from a woman in her forties in good health. The J gene is TRBJ2-5, the V gene TRBV6-2 or TRBV6-3; tentatively, D is TRBD1 (5 bases). The CDR3 DNA reads TGTGCCAGCAGAGGACATTGGGAAGATGATGAGCAGTACTTC. Its translation: CASRGHWEDDEQYF.